This TCR beta chain is from a study of siplizumab effects on memory and regulatory T cells. Study-wide points: The Treg-derived share of mappable alloreactive CD4+ clones averaged roughly 69% with siplizumab and approximately 27% in controls. No assignable naive or memory phenotype existed for roughly 80-97% of proliferating CD4+ or CD8+ clones. Alloreactive sequences tracing back to unstimulated CD4+ memory cells fell significantly with siplizumab.

Coculture of the mixed lymphocyte reaction cells took place at 37 degrees C and lasted over five days. Generated by immunoSEQ multiplex PCR, the TCRdb table keeps only in-frame clones and is missing some. Of roughly 18,000 clones listed, over 45% were seen once; the top ten hold under 5%. Details on this clone: Its antigen is not identified.

V was shortened by 4 bases and J by 6 bases, with 17 bases between the two germline ends. CDR1 and CDR2 (germline): MNHEY, SVGAGI. CDR3 length: 15 residues. The chain has TRBV6-5 and TRBJ2-3; D perhaps matches TRBD1 (5 bases). Specimen: CFSE-low (dividing) CD4+ T cells sorted from an allogeneic mixed lymphocyte reaction. The sequence derives from a human donor in good health; the cells came from an allogeneic mixed lymphocyte reaction. The CDR3 loop is CASSSPAGNIDTQYF. For the CDR3, the DNA is TGTGCCAGCAGTTCCCCCGCAGGGAATATCGATACGCAGTATTTT.